A selection of T cell receptor beta chains follows, all from one sample in a study of shared clonotypes between healthy human individuals. Only in-frame clones appear in the TCRdb table, and some are missing; sequencing was by immunoSEQ multiplex PCR. The sample lists 550,000 to 750,000 clones, about 91% occurring once. Sequenced: naive CD8+ T cells sorted from blood. The source of these receptors is a man under 40 in good health. Each CDR3 is given with its conserved first and last residue. The D gene is left open where the match is weak. The size of a clone is reported for some rows only, either as once, few or many, or as a class for expanded clones.

abundance: once; v_gene: TRBV9; j_gene: TRBJ2-1; d_gene: TRBD2; CDR3nt: TGTGCCAGCAGCTCCCGGACTAGCCTGGGAAATGAGCAGTTCTTC; CDR3aa: CASSSRTSLGNEQFF
abundance: .; v_gene: TRBV29-1; j_gene: TRBJ2-5; d_gene: TRBD2; CDR3nt: TGCAGCGTTGTAGCGGGAGGAGGGGAGACCCAGTACTTC; CDR3aa: CSVVAGGGETQYF
abundance: .; v_gene: TRBV9; j_gene: TRBJ2-1; d_gene: TRBD2; CDR3nt: TGTGCCAGCAGCGTAGAGGGACTAGCGGCCCGCAGCTCCTACAATGAGCAGTTCTTC; CDR3aa: CASSVEGLAARSSYNEQFF
abundance: .; v_gene: TRBV2; j_gene: TRBJ2-5; d_gene: .; CDR3nt: TGTGCCAGCAGTGTCCCTCGAGATAGAACCCAAGAGACCCAGTACTTC; CDR3aa: CASSVPRDRTQETQYF
abundance: .; v_gene: TRBV27; j_gene: TRBJ1-2; d_gene: TRBD1; CDR3nt: TGTGCCAGCAGTTCCCCACAGGGGGCAAGGGATGGCTACACCTTC; CDR3aa: CASSSPQGARDGYTF
abundance: .; v_gene: TRBV28; j_gene: TRBJ2-3; d_gene: TRBD1; CDR3nt: TGTGCCAGCAGTTTACCCTCGGACAGGGGGGACACAGATACGCAGTATTTT; CDR3aa: CASSLPSDRGDTDTQYF
abundance: .; v_gene: TRBV7-8; j_gene: TRBJ2-5; d_gene: TRBD2; CDR3nt: TGTGCCAGCAGCTTAGGGGTGATAGCGGGACTGGGGCAAGAGACCCAGTACTTC; CDR3aa: CASSLGVIAGLGQETQYF
abundance: .; v_gene: TRBV29-1; j_gene: TRBJ2-3; d_gene: TRBD1; CDR3nt: TGCAGCGTTGAAGGTGAGACAGGGAACACAGATACGCAGTATTTT; CDR3aa: CSVEGETGNTDTQYF
abundance: .; v_gene: TRBV15; j_gene: TRBJ2-7; d_gene: TRBD1; CDR3nt: TGTGCCACCCAAAGGGACAGGAGCTCCTACGAGCAGTACTTC; CDR3aa: CATQRDRSSYEQYF
abundance: once; v_gene: TRBV15; j_gene: TRBJ2-2; d_gene: TRBD2; CDR3nt: TGTGCCACCAGCAGACCCGGCGGGGGGCAGATAAACACCGGGGAGCTGTTTTTT; CDR3aa: CATSRPGGGQINTGELFF
abundance: .; v_gene: TRBV27; j_gene: TRBJ2-3; d_gene: .; CDR3nt: TGTGCCAGCGGGACTTTACAGGCAATCACAGATACGCAGTATTTT; CDR3aa: CASGTLQAITDTQYF
abundance: .; v_gene: TRBV5-4; j_gene: TRBJ2-3; d_gene: TRBD2; CDR3nt: TGTGCCAGCAGCAGGGGACTAGCCGCCACAGATACGCAGTATTTT; CDR3aa: CASSRGLAATDTQYF
abundance: .; v_gene: TRBV9; j_gene: TRBJ2-2; d_gene: .; CDR3nt: TGTGCCAGCAGCGTTCACGGGGCGGGGGAGCTGTTTTTT; CDR3aa: CASSVHGAGELFF
abundance: .; v_gene: TRBV5-1; j_gene: TRBJ1-2; d_gene: TRBD1; CDR3nt: TGCGCCAGCAGCCCTATGACAGGGGGCGCGTCTCCCTATGGCTACACCTTC; CDR3aa: CASSPMTGGASPYGYTF
abundance: .; v_gene: TRBV4-1; j_gene: TRBJ2-7; d_gene: TRBD1; CDR3nt: TGCGCCAGCAGCCCCCTGGGACAGGGTGGCGACGAGCAGTACTTC; CDR3aa: CASSPLGQGGDEQYF
abundance: .; v_gene: TRBV5-6; j_gene: TRBJ2-7; d_gene: .; CDR3nt: TGTGCCAGCAGCTTGGTTGCAGGGATCTACGAGCAGTACTTC; CDR3aa: CASSLVAGIYEQYF
abundance: .; v_gene: TRBV7-8; j_gene: TRBJ2-1; d_gene: .; CDR3nt: TGTGCCAGCAGCTTAGTTTACAATGAGCAGTTCTTC; CDR3aa: CASSLVYNEQFF
abundance: .; v_gene: TRBV14; j_gene: TRBJ2-7; d_gene: TRBD2; CDR3nt: TGTGCCAGCAGCCGGGGAACTAGCGGGAATTCCTACGAGCAGTACTTC; CDR3aa: CASSRGTSGNSYEQYF
abundance: .; v_gene: TRBV28; j_gene: TRBJ1-4; d_gene: .; CDR3nt: TGTGCCAGCAGCCTGAGGCCCGGGCACAATGAAAAACTGTTTTTT; CDR3aa: CASSLRPGHNEKLFF
abundance: .; v_gene: TRBV4-1; j_gene: TRBJ2-7; d_gene: TRBD2; CDR3nt: TGCGCCAGCAGCCAAGATCCCGATCTAGCGGGCTACGAGCAGTACTTC; CDR3aa: CASSQDPDLAGYEQYF
abundance: .; v_gene: TRBV5-1; j_gene: TRBJ2-7; d_gene: TRBD1; CDR3nt: TGCGCCAGCAGCTCCGGGACAGGGCGACTTTCCTACGAGCAGTACTTC; CDR3aa: CASSSGTGRLSYEQYF
abundance: .; v_gene: TRBV14; j_gene: TRBJ2-3; d_gene: TRBD2; CDR3nt: TGTGCCAGCAGCCAAGACTTTAGCGGGAGGGATACGCAGTATTTT; CDR3aa: CASSQDFSGRDTQYF
abundance: .; v_gene: TRBV2; j_gene: TRBJ1-3; d_gene: .; CDR3nt: TGTGCCAGCAGTGATAGGTTGGAAGCTGGAAACACCATATATTTT; CDR3aa: CASSDRLEAGNTIYF
abundance: .; v_gene: TRBV14; j_gene: TRBJ1-1; d_gene: TRBD1; CDR3nt: TGTGCCAGCAGCTATCAGGACAGGGGTTGGACTGAAGCTTTCTTT; CDR3aa: CASSYQDRGWTEAFF
abundance: .; v_gene: TRBV15; j_gene: TRBJ2-1; d_gene: TRBD1; CDR3nt: TGTGCCACCAGCAGTTTCACAGGGGACGTACAGAATGAGCAGTTCTTC; CDR3aa: CATSSFTGDVQNEQFF
abundance: .; v_gene: TRBV28; j_gene: TRBJ2-1; d_gene: .; CDR3nt: TGTGCCAGCAGTCCTACAGTGGACAATGAGCAGTTCTTC; CDR3aa: CASSPTVDNEQFF
abundance: few; v_gene: TRBV27; j_gene: TRBJ2-3; d_gene: .; CDR3nt: TGTGCCAGCTCAACGGGTTATACGCAGTATTTT; CDR3aa: CASSTGYTQYF
abundance: .; v_gene: TRBV6-5; j_gene: TRBJ2-7; d_gene: .; CDR3nt: TGTGCCAGCAGTTACGGGGTTTGGTACGAGCAGTACTTC; CDR3aa: CASSYGVWYEQYF
abundance: .; v_gene: TRBV29-1; j_gene: TRBJ1-3; d_gene: .; CDR3nt: TGCAGCGTCCAGGGGAGAGGTGGAAACACCATATATTTT; CDR3aa: CSVQGRGGNTIYF
abundance: .; v_gene: TRBV27; j_gene: TRBJ2-1; d_gene: .; CDR3nt: TGTGCCAGCAGTCTGATCCGTTCGGGCTTTACCTACAATGAGCAGTTCTTC; CDR3aa: CASSLIRSGFTYNEQFF
abundance: .; v_gene: TRBV19; j_gene: TRBJ2-4; d_gene: .; CDR3nt: TGTGCCAGTAGTGGAAAGGGTGGGGACATTCAGTACTTC; CDR3aa: CASSGKGGDIQYF
abundance: .; v_gene: TRBV5-1; j_gene: TRBJ1-1; d_gene: TRBD1; CDR3nt: TGCGCCAGCAGCTTGAGGACAGGCGTGAACACTGAAGCTTTCTTT; CDR3aa: CASSLRTGVNTEAFF
abundance: once; v_gene: TRBV10-1; j_gene: TRBJ2-3; d_gene: .; CDR3nt: TGCGCCAGCAGTCCCGACAGCACAGATACGCAGTATTTT; CDR3aa: CASSPDSTDTQYF
abundance: .; v_gene: TRBV7-6; j_gene: TRBJ2-3; d_gene: TRBD1; CDR3nt: TGTGCCAGCAGCGCCCCGAGGGGGCTGCGCGTGTATACGCAGTATTTT; CDR3aa: CASSAPRGLRVYTQYF
abundance: .; v_gene: TRBV27; j_gene: TRBJ2-3; d_gene: .; CDR3nt: TGTGCCAGCAGCTTCGCTATGAGAGGCACAGATACGCAGTATTTT; CDR3aa: CASSFAMRGTDTQYF
abundance: once; v_gene: TRBV7-8; j_gene: TRBJ1-1; d_gene: .; CDR3nt: TGTGCCAGCAGCTTTTTTGACACCGAGAACACTGAAGCTTTCTTT; CDR3aa: CASSFFDTENTEAFF
abundance: .; v_gene: TRBV2; j_gene: TRBJ2-7; d_gene: .; CDR3nt: TGTGCCAGGTCGATACAGGGCTCCTACGAGCAGTACTTC; CDR3aa: CARSIQGSYEQYF
abundance: .; v_gene: TRBV27; j_gene: TRBJ2-7; d_gene: .; CDR3nt: TGTGCCAGCACCTCACCTGGAGGGAACGAGCAGTACTTC; CDR3aa: CASTSPGGNEQYF
abundance: .; v_gene: TRBV29-1; j_gene: TRBJ2-1; d_gene: TRBD2; CDR3nt: TGCAGTTATAGGGGCGGGAGCTCCTACAATGAGCAGTTCTTC; CDR3aa: CSYRGGSSYNEQFF
abundance: .; v_gene: TRBV7-9; j_gene: TRBJ2-7; d_gene: TRBD1; CDR3nt: TGTGCCAGCAGCGCACAGGGGGCTCGGTACGAGCAGTACTTC; CDR3aa: CASSAQGARYEQYF
abundance: .; v_gene: TRBV4-3; j_gene: TRBJ2-7; d_gene: TRBD2; CDR3nt: TGCGCCAGCAGCCGTGGAGCTAGCGGGATCTACGAGCAGTACTTC; CDR3aa: CASSRGASGIYEQYF
abundance: .; v_gene: TRBV27; j_gene: TRBJ2-7; d_gene: .; CDR3nt: TGTGCCAGCAGTCATTGGGACAAAGCCTACGAGCAGTACTTC; CDR3aa: CASSHWDKAYEQYF
abundance: .; v_gene: TRBV5-1; j_gene: TRBJ2-7; d_gene: TRBD1; CDR3nt: TGCGCCAGCAGCTCTGGGACAGGGTCCTACGAGCAGTACTTC; CDR3aa: CASSSGTGSYEQYF
abundance: .; v_gene: TRBV7-9; j_gene: TRBJ2-7; d_gene: .; CDR3nt: TGTGCCAGCAGCTTAGGGGCAGGGGCAACCTACGAGCAGTACTTC; CDR3aa: CASSLGAGATYEQYF
abundance: .; v_gene: TRBV5-6; j_gene: TRBJ1-1; d_gene: .; CDR3nt: TGTGCCAGCAGCTTAATCGGGAACACTGAAGCTTTCTTT; CDR3aa: CASSLIGNTEAFF
abundance: .; v_gene: TRBV6-5; j_gene: TRBJ2-1; d_gene: .; CDR3nt: TGTGCCAGCAGTTACTTGTCTTCGAATGAGCAGTTCTTC; CDR3aa: CASSYLSSNEQFF
abundance: .; v_gene: TRBV19; j_gene: TRBJ1-5; d_gene: TRBD1; CDR3nt: TGTGCCAGTAGTCTACAGGGGGTTGGCGGCAATCAGCCCCAGCATTTT; CDR3aa: CASSLQGVGGNQPQHF
abundance: once; v_gene: TRBV6-1; j_gene: TRBJ2-7; d_gene: .; CDR3nt: TGTGCCAGCAGAAGGACGTCCAGCTCCTACGAGCAGTACTTC; CDR3aa: CASRRTSSSYEQYF
abundance: .; v_gene: TRBV27; j_gene: TRBJ2-3; d_gene: TRBD1; CDR3nt: TGTGCCAGCAGTCGGGGGGACAGGGGGCGCGCAGATACGCAGTATTTT; CDR3aa: CASSRGDRGRADTQYF
abundance: .; v_gene: TRBV9; j_gene: TRBJ2-7; d_gene: .; CDR3nt: TGTGCCAGCAGCGTAGGGGGGAATTGGAGGTACGAGCAGTACTTC; CDR3aa: CASSVGGNWRYEQYF
abundance: .; v_gene: TRBV2; j_gene: TRBJ2-6; d_gene: TRBD2; CDR3nt: TGTGCCAGCATATCACTAGCGGGAGCAGGGGCCAACGTCCTGACTTTC; CDR3aa: CASISLAGAGANVLTF
abundance: .; v_gene: TRBV7-3; j_gene: TRBJ2-3; d_gene: .; CDR3nt: TGTGCCAGCAGCTTACTGCCAGTAGCGGCCACAGATACGCAGTATTTT; CDR3aa: CASSLLPVAATDTQYF
abundance: .; v_gene: TRBV5-5; j_gene: TRBJ2-1; d_gene: TRBD1; CDR3nt: TGTGCCAGCAGCTTCACAGGGGTTTCCTACAATGAGCAGTTCTTC; CDR3aa: CASSFTGVSYNEQFF
abundance: .; v_gene: TRBV27; j_gene: TRBJ2-7; d_gene: .; CDR3nt: TGTGCCAGCAGTTTCGGGACAAGCTCCTACGAGCAGTACTTC; CDR3aa: CASSFGTSSYEQYF
abundance: .; v_gene: TRBV6-1; j_gene: TRBJ2-7; d_gene: .; CDR3nt: TGTGCCAGCAGTGAATTCCCCTACGAGCAGTACTTC; CDR3aa: CASSEFPYEQYF
abundance: .; v_gene: TRBV2; j_gene: TRBJ1-1; d_gene: .; CDR3nt: TGTGCCAGCGTGAGGGCCATACAGAACACTGAAGCTTTCTTT; CDR3aa: CASVRAIQNTEAFF
abundance: once; v_gene: TRBV6-5; j_gene: TRBJ2-2; d_gene: .; CDR3nt: TGTGCCAGCAGTCCCTGGGAAACTAGCAGTCGGGAGCTGTTTTTT; CDR3aa: CASSPWETSSRELFF
abundance: .; v_gene: TRBV14; j_gene: TRBJ2-1; d_gene: .; CDR3nt: TGTGCCAGCAGCCAACTTAGCGCCACGCCACGCAATGAGCAGTTCTTC; CDR3aa: CASSQLSATPRNEQFF
abundance: .; v_gene: TRBV9; j_gene: TRBJ2-7; d_gene: .; CDR3nt: TGTGCCAGCAGCGTAGGGCAGGGTCCCTCCTACGAGCAGTACTTC; CDR3aa: CASSVGQGPSYEQYF
abundance: .; v_gene: TRBV5-6; j_gene: TRBJ2-7; d_gene: TRBD2; CDR3nt: TGTGCCAGCAGAAACTGGGGGGGTCGCTCCTACGAGCAGTACTTC; CDR3aa: CASRNWGGRSYEQYF